This T cell receptor (beta chain) was sequenced during a study of T cell responses to AZD1222 COVID-19 vaccine. Sequenced by immunoSEQ multiplex PCR; TCRdb stores in-frame clones only, minus some. The repertoire includes fewer than 85,000 clones, more than 90% of them detected once, and approximately 4.2% sits in the top ten. V shed 8 bases, J shed 7 bases, and the junction held 0 bases outside the gene matches. The V gene's germline CDR1 is SNHLY and CDR2 FYNNEI. There are 12 residues in the CDR3. This chain connects TRBV2 to TRBJ2-1; TRBD2 aligns across 12 bases. Sequences were derived from peripheral blood, sampled on day 0 of AZD1222 vaccination. The sequence was collected from an adult in good health. The CDR3 nucleotides are TGTGCCAGCCTAGCGGGGGGGAATGAGCAGTTCTTC. Translation: CASLAGGNEQFF. Filled out from reference TRBV2 and TRBJ2-1, the complete variable domain reads EPEVTQTPSHQVTQMGQEVILRCVPISNHLYFYWYRQILGQKVEFLVSFYNNEISEKSEIFDDQFSVERPDGSNFTLKIRSTKLEDSAMYFCASLAGGNEQFFGPGTRLTVL.